This entry lists 21 T cell receptor beta chains sequenced from one sample in a study of cytomegalovirus exposure and HLA in healthy donors. Vbeta (60) and Jbeta (13) primers were used in the PCR. Measured with immunoSEQ multiplex PCR; TCRdb has only the in-frame clones, and not every one. This table has 75,000 to 80,000 clones, under 80% appearing once. Sequenced: PBMCs. These receptors came from a male donor in good health and CMV-seropositive.

This chain uses TRBV7-8 with TRBJ2-5; no clear D. The CDR3 has 17 amino acids. V shed 2 bases and J shed 1 base, with 17 bases lying between them. Germline V gene lookup returns CDR1 SGHVS and CDR2 FQNEAQ. Written as DNA, the CDR3 is TGTGCCAGCAGCTTACCCCTAAATAGAGGAGCCCAAGAGACCCAGTACTTC. Residues: CASSLPLNRGAQETQYF. Supplemented by reference TRBV7-8 and TRBJ2-5, the full variable domain reads GAGVSQSPRYKVAKRGQDVALRCDPISGHVSLFWYQQALGQGPEFLTYFQNEAQLDKSGLPSDRFFAERPEGSVSTLKIQRTQQEDSAVYLCASSLPLNRGAQETQYFGPGTRLLVL.

This clone has only one observation. The chain uses TRBV5-1 and TRBJ2-7; TRBD1 matches at 7 bases. This CDR3 has 14 amino acids. V was pared by 4 bases and J by 5 bases, with 9 bases of the junction left unmatched. Germline CDR1 is SGHRS and CDR2 is YFSETQ. The CDR3 here is CASSLSGQLHEQYF. CDR3 nucleotide sequence: TGCGCCAGCAGCCTATCGGGACAGCTACACGAGCAGTACTTC.

The genes are TRBV5-1 and TRBJ2-2; 8 bases match TRBD1. The CDR3 length is 16 residues. Germline CDR1 is SGHRS and CDR2 is YFSETQ. The junction had 11 bases not matched to a gene; V was cut back by 4 bases and J by 6 bases. The CDR3 loop is CASSASGTGSAGELFF. In DNA form, the CDR3 reads TGCGCCAGCAGCGCGTCCGGGACAGGCTCGGCCGGGGAGCTGTTTTTT.

The CDR3, as DNA: TGTGCCAGCAGTTGGGACTCAGATACGCAGTATTTT. Translating gives CASSWDSDTQYF. This chain connects TRBV2 to TRBJ2-3; perhaps TRBD2 as D (6 bases). The CDR3 totals 12 residues. Germline lookup yields CDR1 SNHLY and CDR2 FYNNEI. With 5 bases removed from V and 4 bases from J, the gap between germline ends came to 7 bases.

The V call is TRBV18, the J call TRBJ1-4; D remains unclear. This CDR3 spans 12 amino acids. Deletions cut 3 bases from V and 7 bases from J, with 6 bases between. Germline assignment: CDR1 KGHSH and CDR2 LQKENI. The CDR3 region is CASSPSGEKLFF. The CDR3 bases are TGTGCCAGCTCACCGTCGGGTGAAAAACTGTTTTTT.

As for this clone: This likely came from a read error, as a far larger clone is one base away. Other DNA variants within this sample encode the same CDR3. The chain has TRBV5-4 and TRBJ2-7; a weak D match, TRBD2 (6 bases). The ends were cut back, 4 bases at V and 4 bases at J, with 18 bases in the middle. Germline CDR1 is SGHNT and CDR2 is YYREEE (reference sequence). The CDR3 has 15 amino acids. CDR3 sequence: CASSPNEMGGYEQYF. In DNA form, the CDR3 reads TGTGCCAGCAGCCCCAATGAAATGGGGGGATACGAGCAGTACTTC.

The chain links TRBV4-2 to TRBJ2-7; 7 bases fit TRBD1. The CDR3 has 13 residues. Germline CDR1 is LGHNA and CDR2 is YNFKEQ. Trimming cost V 2 bases and J 2 bases; bases outside gene matches: 0. In nucleotides, the CDR3 is TGTGCCAGCAGCCAACAGGGGGCCTACGAGCAGTACTTC. Residues: CASSQQGAYEQYF.

A remark on this clone: At one end the junction does not follow the germline gene, possibly because of a read error. Other nucleotide sequences in the sample specify the same CDR3. This sequence joins TRBV19 and TRBJ1-5; D gene ambiguous. Germline lookup yields CDR1 LNHDA and CDR2 SQIVND (reference sequence). The CDR3 covers 13 residues. The CDR3 bases are TGTGCCAGCAGTATAGCCAGAAATCAGCCCCAGCATTTT. The encoded protein is CASSIARNQPQHF.

The chain links TRBV5-4 to TRBJ2-3, with 7 bases lining up with TRBD1. CDR3 size: 15 residues. The germline V gene has CDR1 SGHNT and CDR2 YYREEE (reference sequence). V shed 3 bases and J 0 bases; nucleotides not matched to a gene: 4. CDR3 DNA sequence: TGTGCCAGCAGCTCCGGACAGGTTAGCACAGATACGCAGTATTTT. This gives the protein CASSSGQVSTDTQYF.

This chain joins TRBV7-9 and TRBJ2-5; TRBD1 matches at 10 bases. V trimming: 4 bases; J trimming: 3 bases; junction bases outside the gene matches: 5. Germline V lookup: CDR1 SEHNR, CDR2 FQNEAQ (reference sequence). The CDR3 is 15 residues long. CDR3 nucleotide sequence: TGTGCCAGCAGCTGGGGACAGGGGTTGGAAGAGACCCAGTACTTC. Protein: CASSWGQGLEETQYF.

The V and J genes are TRBV28 and TRBJ1-1; no definite D call. CDR1 and CDR2 (germline): MDHEN, SYDVKM. The V end was cut by 6 bases, the J end by 7 bases, with 15 bases between. The CDR3 length is 13 residues. The CDR3 region has the DNA TGTGCCAGCAGGTACCCCGGGATGGGTGAAGCTTTCTTT. It codes for CASRYPGMGEAFF.

The chain has TRBV7-2 and TRBJ1-2; TRBD1 might be the D (6 bases). This CDR3 is built from 15 residues. Looked up from germline, CDR1 is SGHTA and CDR2 is FQGNSA. V lost 1 base and J lost 2, with 11 bases in between. The CDR3 DNA reads TGTGCCAGCAGCTTAGGTAACGACAGGAACTATGGCTACACCTTC. The encoded protein is CASSLGNDRNYGYTF.

V usage is TRBV29-1 and J usage is TRBJ2-2; weak D call: TRBD1 (6 bases). Germline V gene sequence: CDR1 SQVTM, CDR2 ANQGSEA. V dropped 6 bases and J dropped 5 bases, with 16 bases sitting between them. CDR3 size: 14 residues. As DNA, the CDR3 is TGCAGCGTCAACAGGGTAGGGTCGACCGGGGAGCTGTTTTTT. Protein sequence: CSVNRVGSTGELFF.

The chain employs TRBV5-8 and TRBJ2-1, with 9 bases that match TRBD2. The CDR3 totals 15 residues. The germline CDR1 and CDR2 sequences are SGHTS and YDEGEE. Unmatched junction bases numbered 5, after V lost 4 bases and J lost 3 bases. The CDR3 DNA is TGTGCCAGCAGCCTGGGACTAGCAGGCTACAATGAGCAGTTCTTC. This sequence encodes CASSLGLAGYNEQFF. The variable domain in full, with the rest retrieved from reference TRBV5-8 and TRBJ2-1, is EAGVTQSPTHLIKTRGQQATLRCSPISGHTSVYWYQQALGLGLQFLLWYDEGEERNRGNFPPRFSGRQFPNYSSELNVNALELEDSALYLCASSLGLAGYNEQFFGPGTRLTVL.

The chain uses TRBV30 and TRBJ1-5, with 7 nucleotides matching TRBD1. Germline V gene data show CDR1 as GTSNPN and CDR2 as SVGIG (reference sequence). V lost 4 bases and J lost 4; bases outside the gene matches: 4. CDR3 length: 13 residues. The CDR3: CAWNGQENQPQHF. As DNA, the CDR3 is TGTGCCTGGAACGGACAGGAAAATCAGCCCCAGCATTTT.

Remarks on this clone: At one end the junction does not follow the germline gene, possibly because of a read error. The chain uses TRBV7-9 and TRBJ1-6; 7 nucleotides line up with TRBD1. Germline V gene data show CDR1 as SEHNR and CDR2 as FQNEAQ (reference sequence). The CDR3 runs 17 residues. The DNA for the CDR3 is TGTTCCAGCAGCTTCCACACTCGCAGGGGGGATAATTCACCCCTCCACTTT. It encodes CSSSFHTRRGDNSPLHF.

V usage is TRBV7-2 and J usage is TRBJ1-3, with 7 bases fitting TRBD1. The length of the CDR3 is 14 residues. V trimming: 5 bases; J trimming: 6 bases; junction bases outside the gene matches: 7. Looked up from germline, CDR1 is SGHTA and CDR2 is FQGNSA. CDR3 sequence (DNA): TGTGCCAGCAGCCAGGACAGGAGCGTAAACACCATATATTTT. Protein product: CASSQDRSVNTIYF.

The chain is built from TRBV5-1 and TRBJ2-6, with D possibly being TRBD1 (5 bases). Germline V gives CDR1 SGHRS, CDR2 YFSETQ. V was trimmed by 3 bases and J by 2 bases, leaving 12 bases between them. The CDR3 sequence is 16 residues long. The CDR3 spells CASSSGSTAGANVLTF. For the CDR3, the DNA is TGCGCCAGCAGCTCGGGTTCGACAGCTGGGGCCAACGTCCTGACTTTC.

In this sample, this clone turned up once. The J gene is TRBJ1-6, the V gene TRBV9; TRBD1 is a possible D gene (5 bases). V lost 0 bases and J lost 5, with 9 bases in between. Germline CDR1 is SGDLS and CDR2 is YYNGEE. The CDR3 extends over 15 amino acids. The CDR3 is CASSVDLGHNSPLHF. CDR3 coding DNA: TGTGCCAGCAGCGTAGATCTGGGGCATAATTCACCCCTCCACTTT.

V usage is TRBV5-6 and J usage is TRBJ2-7, with 8 bases identical to TRBD2. The CDR3 length is 15 residues. Trimming cost V 4 bases and J 2 bases; bases outside gene matches: 8. Germline lookup yields CDR1 SGHDT and CDR2 YYEEEE. Here the CDR3 reads CASSDIAGFTYEQYF. CDR3 bases: TGTGCCAGCAGCGATATAGCGGGGTTTACCTACGAGCAGTACTTC.

The genes are TRBV15 and TRBJ1-1; no clear D gene. The CDR3 totals 13 residues. Trimming cost V 2 bases and J 0 bases, with 4 bases left between them. Per germline, CDR1 LNHNV and CDR2 YYDKDF (reference sequence). Here the CDR3 reads CATSRTVNTEAFF. Written as DNA, the CDR3 is TGTGCCACCAGCAGAACAGTGAACACTGAAGCTTTCTTT. Using reference TRBV15 and TRBJ1-1 for the parts outside the CDR3, the full variable domain is DAMVIQNPRYQVTQFGKPVTLSCSQTLNHNVMYWYQQKSSQAPKLLFHYYDKDFNNEADTPDNFQSRRPNTSFCFLDIRSPGLGDTAMYLCATSRTVNTEAFFGQGTRLTVV.